Listed below are T cell receptor beta chains from one sample, sequenced in a study of shared clonotypes between healthy human individuals. TCRdb's table, derived via immunoSEQ multiplex PCR, lists solely in-frame clones and lacks some. The sample has some 1 million clones, around 76% seen once. The sequenced material came from memory CD4+ T cells sorted from blood. All receptors come from a man aged 18 to 35 in good health. Both conserved end residues are part of each CDR3. A D gene is named only where the DNA matches it firmly. Clone size, where shown, is once, few, many, or a class for clones that have expanded.

clone size: NA; V gene: TRBV7-2; J gene: TRBJ2-5; D gene: TRBD2; CDR3 protein: CASTLSGIQETQYF; CDR3 DNA: TGTGCCAGCACCCTTAGCGGGATCCAAGAGACCCAGTACTTC
clone size: NA; V gene: TRBV4-1; J gene: TRBJ1-5; D gene: TRBD1; CDR3 protein: CASSQVPGQGNQPQHF; CDR3 DNA: TGCGCCAGCAGCCAAGTTCCGGGACAGGGGAATCAGCCCCAGCATTTT
clone size: NA; V gene: TRBV2; J gene: TRBJ2-6; D gene: NA; CDR3 protein: CASAVSSGANVLTF; CDR3 DNA: TGTGCCAGCGCAGTAAGCTCTGGGGCCAACGTCCTGACTTTC
clone size: NA; V gene: TRBV10-2; J gene: TRBJ1-1; D gene: NA; CDR3 protein: CASSEFRGSVYNTEAFF; CDR3 DNA: TGCGCCAGCAGTGAGTTTCGGGGAAGCGTTTACAACACTGAAGCTTTCTTT
clone size: NA; V gene: TRBV10-1; J gene: TRBJ1-1; D gene: NA; CDR3 protein: CASKGGPNTEAFF; CDR3 DNA: TGCGCCAGCAAGGGGGGACCCAACACTGAAGCTTTCTTT
clone size: NA; V gene: TRBV15; J gene: TRBJ2-1; D gene: NA; CDR3 protein: CATSRTVGSSYNEQFF; CDR3 DNA: TGTGCCACCAGCAGAACGGTCGGGTCCTCCTACAATGAGCAGTTCTTC
clone size: few; V gene: TRBV10-1; J gene: TRBJ2-2; D gene: NA; CDR3 protein: CASSDPSGSNTGELFF; CDR3 DNA: TGCGCCAGCAGTGACCCAAGCGGGTCCAACACCGGGGAGCTGTTTTTT
clone size: once; V gene: TRBV6-1; J gene: TRBJ1-2; D gene: NA; CDR3 protein: CASSDRGPYGYTF; CDR3 DNA: TGTGCCAGCAGTGACAGGGGCCCCTATGGCTACACCTTC
clone size: NA; V gene: TRBV30; J gene: TRBJ2-7; D gene: TRBD2; CDR3 protein: CAWSFRTSGNQPPYEQYF; CDR3 DNA: TGTGCCTGGAGTTTCCGGACTAGCGGTAACCAACCTCCCTACGAGCAGTACTTC
clone size: NA; V gene: TRBV5-4; J gene: TRBJ2-4; D gene: NA; CDR3 protein: CASSWDAKNIQYF; CDR3 DNA: TGTGCCAGCAGTTGGGACGCCAAAAACATTCAGTACTTC
clone size: NA; V gene: TRBV15; J gene: TRBJ2-1; D gene: NA; CDR3 protein: CATSRDAPVQFF; CDR3 DNA: TGTGCCACCAGCAGAGATGCCCCCGTGCAGTTCTTC
clone size: many; V gene: TRBV27; J gene: TRBJ2-5; D gene: TRBD2; CDR3 protein: CASSNGLVGQETQYF; CDR3 DNA: TGTGCCAGCAGTAACGGACTAGTGGGCCAAGAGACCCAGTACTTC
clone size: few; V gene: TRBV7-6; J gene: TRBJ2-7; D gene: NA; CDR3 protein: CASSLGQGGSYEQYF; CDR3 DNA: TGTGCCAGCAGCTTAGGGCAGGGGGGGTCCTACGAGCAGTACTTC
clone size: few; V gene: TRBV7-6; J gene: TRBJ2-7; D gene: NA; CDR3 protein: CASSLDLQAGYEQYF; CDR3 DNA: TGTGCCAGCAGCTTAGATCTGCAGGCAGGCTACGAGCAGTACTTC
clone size: NA; V gene: TRBV7-9; J gene: TRBJ2-7; D gene: NA; CDR3 protein: CASSTGTGSSYEQYF; CDR3 DNA: TGTGCCAGCAGTACCGGGACGGGGAGCTCCTACGAGCAGTACTTC
clone size: NA; V gene: TRBV6-4; J gene: TRBJ2-3; D gene: NA; CDR3 protein: CASRDSPISTDTQYF; CDR3 DNA: TGTGCCAGCCGGGACTCCCCCATAAGCACAGATACGCAGTATTTT
clone size: few; V gene: TRBV5-3; J gene: TRBJ2-3; D gene: NA; CDR3 protein: CARSLPTLRLRTQYF; CDR3 DNA: TGTGCCAGAAGCTTGCCCACCCTTCGACTCCGTACGCAGTATTTT
clone size: NA; V gene: TRBV7-2; J gene: TRBJ1-5; D gene: TRBD1; CDR3 protein: CASRGTGNQPQHF; CDR3 DNA: TGTGCCAGCAGAGGGACAGGTAATCAGCCCCAGCATTTT
clone size: NA; V gene: TRBV10-2; J gene: TRBJ1-2; D gene: TRBD1; CDR3 protein: CASSESSRDSGYGYTF; CDR3 DNA: TGCGCCAGCAGTGAGTCATCGAGGGACAGTGGCTATGGCTACACCTTC
clone size: NA; V gene: TRBV27; J gene: TRBJ2-7; D gene: NA; CDR3 protein: CASSWGAGAVYEQYF; CDR3 DNA: TGTGCCAGCAGTTGGGGGGCGGGAGCGGTCTACGAGCAGTACTTC
clone size: NA; V gene: TRBV28; J gene: TRBJ1-2; D gene: TRBD1; CDR3 protein: CASSLKWTGNYGYTF; CDR3 DNA: TGTGCCAGCAGTTTAAAGTGGACAGGGAACTATGGCTACACCTTC
clone size: NA; V gene: TRBV6-5; J gene: TRBJ2-7; D gene: NA; CDR3 protein: CASSDMVTTYEQYF; CDR3 DNA: TGTGCCAGCAGTGATATGGTAACGACCTACGAGCAGTACTTC
clone size: medium-sized; V gene: TRBV29-1; J gene: TRBJ1-1; D gene: NA; CDR3 protein: CSVEEGGVNTEAFF; CDR3 DNA: TGCAGCGTTGAAGAGGGGGGTGTGAACACTGAAGCTTTCTTT
clone size: few; V gene: TRBV7-8; J gene: TRBJ1-4; D gene: NA; CDR3 protein: CASSLRRVGAEKLFF; CDR3 DNA: TGTGCCAGCAGCCTTAGACGTGTCGGGGCTGAAAAACTGTTTTTT
clone size: NA; V gene: TRBV19; J gene: TRBJ1-5; D gene: NA; CDR3 protein: CASSILGQGGGQPQHF; CDR3 DNA: TGTGCCAGTAGTATTCTGGGACAAGGGGGAGGGCAGCCCCAGCATTTT
clone size: few; V gene: TRBV6-5; J gene: TRBJ1-2; D gene: TRBD1; CDR3 protein: CASSNKGQGAGGYTF; CDR3 DNA: TGTGCCAGCAGTAACAAAGGACAGGGGGCTGGTGGCTACACCTTC
clone size: NA; V gene: TRBV19; J gene: TRBJ1-5; D gene: TRBD1; CDR3 protein: CASSSTGGGNQPQHF; CDR3 DNA: TGTGCCAGTAGCAGTACAGGGGGGGGGAATCAGCCCCAGCATTTT
clone size: many; V gene: TRBV7-9; J gene: TRBJ1-1; D gene: TRBD1; CDR3 protein: CASSADRVNTEAFF; CDR3 DNA: TGTGCCAGCAGCGCCGACAGGGTAAACACTGAAGCTTTCTTT
clone size: NA; V gene: TRBV2; J gene: TRBJ2-7; D gene: NA; CDR3 protein: CASSVAGRNEQYF; CDR3 DNA: TGTGCCAGCAGTGTGGCCGGGCGTAACGAGCAGTACTTC
clone size: NA; V gene: TRBV7-2; J gene: TRBJ1-2; D gene: NA; CDR3 protein: CASSLDRAGYGYTF; CDR3 DNA: TGTGCCAGCAGCTTGGACCGTGCGGGCTATGGCTACACCTTC
clone size: NA; V gene: TRBV19; J gene: TRBJ2-7; D gene: NA; CDR3 protein: CASRRTGLRPLEQYF; CDR3 DNA: TGTGCCAGTAGGCGAACAGGGCTCCGGCCTCTTGAGCAGTACTTC
clone size: NA; V gene: TRBV5-3; J gene: TRBJ1-1; D gene: NA; CDR3 protein: CARSFEAFF; CDR3 DNA: TGTGCCAGAAGCTTTGAAGCTTTCTTT
clone size: NA; V gene: TRBV6-5; J gene: TRBJ2-7; D gene: TRBD1; CDR3 protein: CASRSPGTGYEQYF; CDR3 DNA: TGTGCCAGCAGATCCCCCGGGACAGGCTACGAGCAGTACTTC
clone size: NA; V gene: TRBV20-1; J gene: TRBJ2-1; D gene: NA; CDR3 protein: CSAAPPGGQFF; CDR3 DNA: TGCAGTGCTGCCCCCCCTGGGGGGCAGTTCTTC
clone size: NA; V gene: TRBV6-6; J gene: TRBJ2-3; D gene: TRBD1; CDR3 protein: CASSPYRDRVPDTQYF; CDR3 DNA: TGTGCCAGCAGTCCATATCGGGACAGGGTCCCAGATACGCAGTATTTT
clone size: once; V gene: TRBV6-6; J gene: TRBJ1-6; D gene: TRBD1; CDR3 protein: CASRAGQDYNSPLHF; CDR3 DNA: TGTGCCAGCAGGGCGGGACAGGATTATAATTCACCCCTCCACTTT
clone size: NA; V gene: TRBV5-6; J gene: TRBJ1-2; D gene: NA; CDR3 protein: CASSITEYGYTF; CDR3 DNA: TGTGCCAGCAGCATAACAGAGTATGGCTACACCTTC
clone size: many; V gene: TRBV6-5; J gene: TRBJ2-7; D gene: TRBD2; CDR3 protein: CASSSLAAPYEQYF; CDR3 DNA: TGTGCCAGCAGTTCACTAGCGGCCCCCTACGAGCAGTACTTC
clone size: NA; V gene: TRBV18; J gene: TRBJ2-1; D gene: NA; CDR3 protein: CASSPIRPGGVNNEQFF; CDR3 DNA: TGTGCCAGCTCACCAATCCGACCGGGCGGGGTGAACAATGAGCAGTTCTTC
clone size: NA; V gene: TRBV4-1; J gene: TRBJ2-7; D gene: NA; CDR3 protein: CASSQEESGEGSSYEQYF; CDR3 DNA: TGCGCCAGCAGCCAAGAGGAATCGGGAGAGGGAAGCTCCTACGAGCAGTACTTC
clone size: few; V gene: TRBV19; J gene: TRBJ1-4; D gene: NA; CDR3 protein: CASSTEAEKLFF; CDR3 DNA: TGTGCCAGTAGTACAGAGGCTGAAAAACTGTTTTTT